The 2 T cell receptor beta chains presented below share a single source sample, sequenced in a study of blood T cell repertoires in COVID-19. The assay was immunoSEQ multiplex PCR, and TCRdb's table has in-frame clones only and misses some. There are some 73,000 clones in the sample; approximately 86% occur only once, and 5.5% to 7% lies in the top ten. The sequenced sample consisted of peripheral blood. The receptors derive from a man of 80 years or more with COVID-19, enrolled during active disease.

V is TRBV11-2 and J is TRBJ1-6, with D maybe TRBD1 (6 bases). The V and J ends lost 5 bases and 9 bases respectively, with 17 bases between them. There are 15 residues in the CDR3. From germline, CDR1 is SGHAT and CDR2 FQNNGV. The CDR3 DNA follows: TGTGCCAGCAGCCCCCGACAGGTGATTGGTTCACCCCTCCACTTT. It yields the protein CASSPRQVIGSPLHF.

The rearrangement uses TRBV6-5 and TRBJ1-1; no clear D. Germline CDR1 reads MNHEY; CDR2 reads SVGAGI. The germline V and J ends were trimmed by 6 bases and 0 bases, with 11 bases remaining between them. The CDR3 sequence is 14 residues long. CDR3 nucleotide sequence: TGTGCCAGCAGCCCCGGGGAGGTGAACACTGAAGCTTTCTTT. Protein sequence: CASSPGEVNTEAFF.